This T cell receptor beta chain was retrieved from a study of blood T cell repertoires in COVID-19. Study background: From the United States, Italy and Spain came samples of acute and convalescent COVID-19. The analysed material was cDNA or gDNA that came from T cells, B-cell-depleted T cells, or PBMCs.

Measured with immunoSEQ multiplex PCR; TCRdb has only the in-frame clones, and not every one. The table records 150,000 or so clones, around 88% of them present only once. This clone appeared many times. CDR3 size: 15 residues. Source material: peripheral blood. The origin of this receptor is a human donor in a cohort sampled during active COVID-19. The genes are TRBV21-1 and TRBJ2-7; the D call in the table, TRBD2, was not verified against the DNA. TRBV21-1 is annotated as a pseudogene. In DNA, the CDR3 is TGTGCCAGCAGTCCTTGGACTAGTGGCATGAACGAGCAGTACTTC. This translates into CASSPWTSGMNEQYF.